The present entry profiles one T cell receptor beta chain with its context. Its antigen is not known. Here immunoSEQ multiplex PCR was the method, and the copy in TCRdb shows in-frame clones only, minus some. The sample holds around 33,000 clones, approximately 80% seen once. This record comes from a study of T cells in localized non-small cell lung cancer. Study-wide findings and caveats: Median detection of top 100 tumor clones in adjacent lung was 57 clones. Uninvolved adjacent lung had more T cell clonality than any other tissue, topping tumor.

The germline V gene encodes CDR1 SNHLY and CDR2 FYNNEI. The length of the CDR3 is 13 residues. V was cut by 5 bases and J by 5 bases, with 12 bases left in between. The receptor was isolated from a male donor older than 55 with stage III squamous cell lung carcinoma. The sequenced sample was peripheral blood, obtained before any cancer treatment. The chain is built from TRBV2 and TRBJ1-2; TRBD1 might be the D (6 bases). This CDR3 is CASSSEDSYGYTF. The CDR3 region has the DNA TGTGCCAGCAGTTCGGAGGACAGTTATGGCTACACCTTC.